These T cell receptor beta chains were read from a single sample in a study of T cells in Graves' hyperthyroidism and ophthalmopathy. TCRdb re-called the multiplex PCR reads with MiXCR, one entry per CDR3 protein. The top ten hold about a quarter of the sample, which has around 400,000 distinct CDR3 sequences, about a sixth seen once. The sample taken for sequencing was blood. These receptors all stem from a woman between 18 and 29 years old with Graves' hyperthyroidism that later progressed to Graves' ophthalmopathy. CDR3s include the opening cysteine and the closing phenylalanine or tryptophan. D genes are given only for firm matches. Expanded clones get a size class; other rows say once, few or many, or leave the size out.

j_call: TRBJ1-1; v_call: TRBV29-1; clone_size: many; d_call: .; cdr3_nt: TGCAGCGTTGATCGGAGAGGGGGGAACACTGAAGCTTTCTTT; cdr3_aa: CSVDRRGGNTEAFF
j_call: TRBJ2-1; v_call: TRBV7-9; clone_size: .; d_call: .; cdr3_nt: TGTGCCAGCAGCTTATTCCCTCACCGGGACACCTACAATGAGCAGTTCTTC; cdr3_aa: CASSLFPHRDTYNEQFF
j_call: TRBJ1-1; v_call: TRBV6-5; clone_size: .; d_call: .; cdr3_nt: TGTGCCAGCAGTTACTCGCCGGGTCCTGAAGCTTTCTTT; cdr3_aa: CASSYSPGPEAFF
j_call: TRBJ2-2; v_call: TRBV7-3; clone_size: few; d_call: .; cdr3_nt: TGTGCCAGCAGCTTAAGGGGAGTCGGGGAGCTGTTTTTT; cdr3_aa: CASSLRGVGELFF
j_call: TRBJ2-5; v_call: TRBV28; clone_size: many; d_call: TRBD2; cdr3_nt: TGTGCCAGCAGCCGGGGGGGGAGCCAAGAGACCCAGTACTTC; cdr3_aa: CASSRGGSQETQYF
j_call: TRBJ2-7; v_call: TRBV20-1; clone_size: many; d_call: TRBD2; cdr3_nt: TGCAGTGCCCGCCCCAAGCGGGAGGGGTACGAGCAGTACTTC; cdr3_aa: CSARPKREGYEQYF
j_call: TRBJ2-5; v_call: TRBV5-1; clone_size: .; d_call: .; cdr3_nt: TGCGCCAGCAGCTTGGCTCCAGGGCCCTGGGAGACCCAGTACTTC; cdr3_aa: CASSLAPGPWETQYF
j_call: TRBJ2-1; v_call: TRBV19; clone_size: once; d_call: .; cdr3_nt: TGTGCCAGTAGTATAGAACAGGGGGGGTACAATGAGCAGTTCTTC; cdr3_aa: CASSIEQGGYNEQFF
j_call: TRBJ2-5; v_call: TRBV24-1; clone_size: many; d_call: .; cdr3_nt: TGTGCCACCAGTGGCTCCCGGGACTTCCAAGAGACCCAGTACTTC; cdr3_aa: CATSGSRDFQETQYF
j_call: TRBJ2-2; v_call: TRBV5-8; clone_size: few; d_call: TRBD1; cdr3_nt: TGTGCCAGCAGCTTAACCGGGACAGGGAGGGCCGGGGAGCTGTTTTTT; cdr3_aa: CASSLTGTGRAGELFF
j_call: TRBJ1-4; v_call: TRBV20-1; clone_size: many; d_call: .; cdr3_nt: TGCAGTGCTAAGACCGACGCAACTAATGAAAAACTGTTTTTT; cdr3_aa: CSAKTDATNEKLFF
j_call: TRBJ2-1; v_call: TRBV20-1; clone_size: many; d_call: TRBD1; cdr3_nt: TGCAGTGCTAGTTTACAGGGGGCACTCTATGAGCAGTTCTTC; cdr3_aa: CSASLQGALYEQFF
j_call: TRBJ1-5; v_call: TRBV20-1; clone_size: .; d_call: .; cdr3_nt: TGCAGTGCAAGGAGGACGGGTGGGGTGAATAGCAATCAGCCCCAGCATTTT; cdr3_aa: CSARRTGGVNSNQPQHF
j_call: TRBJ1-1; v_call: TRBV10-3; clone_size: few; d_call: .; cdr3_nt: TGTGCCATCAGTGAGCTCCGGGGCATGAACACTGAAGCTTTCTTT; cdr3_aa: CAISELRGMNTEAFF
j_call: TRBJ1-1; v_call: TRBV20-1; clone_size: many; d_call: TRBD1; cdr3_nt: TGCAGTGCTGAGGACAGGATGAGCACTGAAGCTTTCTTT; cdr3_aa: CSAEDRMSTEAFF
j_call: TRBJ2-2; v_call: TRBV5-1; clone_size: .; d_call: TRBD2; cdr3_nt: TGCGCCAGCAGCTTGGGGCTAGCGGGAGGGCCGAACACCGGGGAGCTGTTTTTT; cdr3_aa: CASSLGLAGGPNTGELFF
j_call: TRBJ1-2; v_call: TRBV7-3; clone_size: .; d_call: .; cdr3_nt: TGTGCCAGCAGCACGCCCGGGACGGAGGGCTACACCTTC; cdr3_aa: CASSTPGTEGYTF
j_call: TRBJ1-4; v_call: TRBV2; clone_size: many; d_call: TRBD1; cdr3_nt: TGTGCCAGCGGGGCACAGGGGGCACCTAATGAAAAACTGTTTTTT; cdr3_aa: CASGAQGAPNEKLFF
j_call: TRBJ2-2; v_call: TRBV6-5; clone_size: few; d_call: TRBD2; cdr3_nt: TGTGCCAGCAGTTACTCGAGGACTAGCGGGCCCTCGAACACCGGGGAGCTGTTTTTT; cdr3_aa: CASSYSRTSGPSNTGELFF
j_call: TRBJ1-1; v_call: TRBV28; clone_size: many; d_call: .; cdr3_nt: TGTGCCAGCAGTTTAGATGGGTCCAGGGTTGAAGCTTTCTTT; cdr3_aa: CASSLDGSRVEAFF
j_call: TRBJ2-2; v_call: TRBV10-3; clone_size: .; d_call: TRBD2; cdr3_nt: TGTGCCATCAGGGGAGGGCCATCGGGCACCGGGGAGCTGTTTTTT; cdr3_aa: CAIRGGPSGTGELFF
j_call: TRBJ2-1; v_call: TRBV4-3; clone_size: .; d_call: .; cdr3_nt: TGCGCCAGCAGCCAACTGGCGCACAATGAGCAGTTCTTC; cdr3_aa: CASSQLAHNEQFF
j_call: TRBJ1-1; v_call: TRBV5-6; clone_size: few; d_call: .; cdr3_nt: TGTGCCAGCAGCTTGTATAACACTGAAGCTTTCTTT; cdr3_aa: CASSLYNTEAFF
j_call: TRBJ1-1; v_call: TRBV19; clone_size: .; d_call: TRBD1; cdr3_nt: TGTGCCAGTAGTATGTTCCCGACAGGGGCAAACACTGAAGCTTTCTTT; cdr3_aa: CASSMFPTGANTEAFF
j_call: TRBJ2-1; v_call: TRBV20-1; clone_size: many; d_call: .; cdr3_nt: TGCAGTGCTAGAGTACGGCGCTCCTACAATGAGCAGTTCTTC; cdr3_aa: CSARVRRSYNEQFF
j_call: TRBJ2-1; v_call: TRBV12-3/TRBV12-4; clone_size: few; d_call: TRBD2; cdr3_nt: TGTGCCAGCAACTTAGCGGGAGGTTTTGGTGAGCAGTTCTTC; cdr3_aa: CASNLAGGFGEQFF
j_call: TRBJ2-2; v_call: TRBV3-1; clone_size: .; d_call: .; cdr3_nt: TGTGCCAGCAGCCATGGACTAGAGGGGGCCGGGGAGCTGTTTTTT; cdr3_aa: CASSHGLEGAGELFF